The 18 T cell receptor beta chains reported below all come from one sample, sequenced in a study of blood T cell repertoires in COVID-19. Sequenced by immunoSEQ multiplex PCR; TCRdb stores in-frame clones only, minus some. The table lists 170,000 or so clones, more than 70% of them singletons. Sequenced material: peripheral blood. All receptors come from a man in his late teens or twenties with active or convalescent COVID-19.

This clone showed up just once. The chain recombines TRBV30 with TRBJ1-4, with D possibly matching TRBD1 (6 bases). CDR1 is GTSNPN, CDR2 SVGIG, per germline (reference sequence). This CDR3 region has 13 residues. Trimming cost V 4 bases and J 6 bases, with 12 bases left between them. The CDR3 DNA follows: TGTGCCTGGAACTCAGGGGCGGATGAAAAACTGTTTTTT. Translated: CAWNSGADEKLFF.

The chain links TRBV4-2 to TRBJ1-5; D remains unclear. The CDR3 spans 15 residues. CDR1 is LGHNA and CDR2 is YNFKEQ in the germline V gene. The V gene lost 1 base and the J gene lost 1 base, with 8 bases spanning the gap. CDR3 sequence: CASSQGGQSNQPQHF. The CDR3 DNA reads as TGTGCCAGCAGCCAAGGAGGGCAGAGCAATCAGCCCCAGCATTTT.

The chain recombines TRBV19 with TRBJ1-1, with a weak D call TRBD1 (5 bases). The CDR3 has 13 residues. From germline, CDR1 is LNHDA and CDR2 SQIVND (reference sequence). Trimming cost V 10 bases and J 11 bases, with 23 bases left between them. CDR3 in amino acids: CATRSGPRMKAFF. In DNA, the CDR3 is TGTGCCACCAGGTCAGGGCCTCGGATGAAGGCTTTCTTT.

The V gene is TRBV6-1, the J gene TRBJ1-5; D ambiguous. V lost 9 bases and J lost 11, with 20 bases in between. This CDR3 is 13 amino acids long. Germline CDR1 reads MNHNS; CDR2 reads SASEGT. Here the CDR3 reads CASAPGYMAAQHF. CDR3 in DNA: TGTGCCAGTGCCCCCGGATACATGGCGGCCCAGCATTTT.

The chain is built from TRBV30 and TRBJ2-5; possibly TRBD2 for D (6 bases). Germline-derived CDR1 and CDR2 are GTSNPN and SVGIG (reference sequence). V dropped 0 bases and J dropped 7 bases, with 15 bases sitting between them. This CDR3 has 14 amino acids. CDR3 sequence reads: CAWSVGGKSGTQYF. The CDR3 bases are TGTGCCTGGAGTGTGGGCGGGAAGTCAGGGACCCAGTACTTC.

The rearrangement links TRBV27 to TRBJ1-1; maybe TRBD1 (5 bases). The ends were cut back, 6 bases at V and 2 bases at J, with 10 bases in the middle. Looked up from germline, CDR1 is MNHEY and CDR2 is SMNVEV (reference sequence). The CDR3 consists of 13 residues. CDR3 sequence (DNA): TGTGCCAGCAGGCTTGGACACAACACTGAAGCTTTCTTT. This sequence encodes CASRLGHNTEAFF.

This sequence joins TRBV12-1 and TRBJ2-2; the table names TRBD2, a call not compared with the DNA. TRBV12-1 is a pseudogene. The CDR3 is 23 amino acids. The CDR3 protein is CASSSRGVGSGRQLTMNTGELFF. For the CDR3, the DNA is TGTGCCAGCAGCTCCCGTGGGGTCGGAAGCGGGAGGCAACTAACGATGAACACCGGGGAGCTGTTTTTT.

The chain couples TRBV7-2 to TRBJ1-3, with a tentative D call TRBD1 (6 bases). V lost 2 bases, J lost 2 bases, and 7 bases lay in between. Germline lookup yields CDR1 SGHTA and CDR2 FQGNSA. This CDR3 is built from 14 residues. Here the CDR3 DNA reads TGTGCCAGCAGCTTAAGGACAGCTGGAAACACCATATATTTT. It is translated as CASSLRTAGNTIYF.

V is TRBV28 and J is TRBJ2-2; D is ambiguous. The CDR3 runs to 13 residues. Germline V gene sequence: CDR1 MDHEN, CDR2 SYDVKM. V lost 1 base to trimming and J lost 3 bases, with 3 bases between them. The CDR3 nucleotides are TGTGCCAGCAGTTTATTAGACACCGGGGAGCTGTTTTTT. It encodes CASSLLDTGELFF.

The J gene is TRBJ2-1, the V gene TRBV15; maybe TRBD1 (5 bases). Between the trimmed V and J ends, which lost 8 bases and 1 base, there was a span of 12 bases. This CDR3 comprises 14 residues. Germline values: CDR1 LNHNV, CDR2 YYDKDF (reference sequence). The CDR3 here is CATSRAKSYNEQFF. The CDR3 bases are TGTGCCACCTCCAGGGCCAAATCCTACAATGAGCAGTTCTTC.

In its sample, this clone was seen many times. This chain joins TRBV3-1 (or the pseudogene TRBV3-2) and TRBJ1-6; the match to TRBD1 covers 10 bases. After removal of 4 bases from V and 8 bases from J, the junction contained 5 bases not matched to a gene. The CDR3 spans 15 residues. Germline loops: CDR1 LGHDT, CDR2 YNNKEL (reference sequence). In DNA form, the CDR3 reads TGTGCCAGCAGCCGGACGGGACAGGGGTATTCACCCCTCCACTTT. This translates into CASSRTGQGYSPLHF.

The chain carries TRBV2 and TRBJ1-4; 8 bases line up with TRBD1. Germline CDR1 and CDR2: SNHLY and FYNNEI. This CDR3 contains 14 residues. V gave up 5 bases and J gave up 6 bases; unmatched junction bases: 5. The chain's CDR3 is CASSTDRGYEKLFF. In DNA, the CDR3 is TGTGCCAGCAGTACCGACAGGGGATATGAAAAACTGTTTTTT.

This clone has just a few counts. The rearrangement joins TRBV4-1 to TRBJ2-1; D unclear. CDR1 is MGHRA, CDR2 YSYEKL, per germline. The CDR3 length is 15 residues. V lost 4 bases and J lost 4, with 14 bases in between. The CDR3 nucleotides read TGCGCCAGCAGCCCAAGAGGAGACTTATACAATGAGCAGTTCTTC. Translated, it gives CASSPRGDLYNEQFF.

The V call is TRBV27, the J call TRBJ1-3; D gene unclear. CDR1 MNHEY and CDR2 SMNVEV come from the germline V gene (reference sequence). The CDR3 covers 17 residues. The V and J ends lost 0 bases and 0 bases respectively, with 12 bases between them. CDR3 sequence: CASSLSPQQSSGNTIYF. CDR3 bases: TGTGCCAGCAGTTTATCCCCACAGCAGAGCTCTGGAAACACCATATATTTT.

The chain joins TRBV10-3 to TRBJ1-5, with 10 bases fitting TRBD1. The length of the CDR3 is 17 residues. V shed 0 bases, J shed 2 bases, and the junction held 4 bases outside the gene matches. Germline CDR1 is ENHRY and CDR2 is SYGVKD. The CDR3 loop reads CAISESTDRGGNQPQHF. The CDR3 DNA reads as TGTGCCATCAGTGAGTCGACGGACAGGGGGGGCAATCAGCCCCAGCATTTT.

This chain connects TRBV7-9 to TRBJ2-7; D might be TRBD1 (7 bases). The V gene lost 7 bases and the J gene lost 4 bases, with 20 bases spanning the gap. The CDR3 is 15 amino acids. Germline V gene sequence: CDR1 SEHNR, CDR2 FQNEAQ (reference sequence). CDR3 in amino acids: CASTHAGGREYEQYF. The CDR3 DNA follows: TGTGCCAGCACCCATGCAGGGGGACGGGAGTACGAGCAGTACTTC.

This clone was recorded a few times. The V and J genes are TRBV2 and TRBJ2-7; 7 nucleotides line up with TRBD1. Trimming took 5 bases from V and 3 from J; bases not matched to a gene: 10. The CDR3 contains 15 residues. Per the germline V gene, CDR1 is SNHLY and CDR2 is FYNNEI. DNA of the CDR3: TGTGCCAGCAGTTCGACCGGGACAGAGGGCTACGAGCAGTACTTC. Its protein is CASSSTGTEGYEQYF.

V is TRBV12-3 or TRBV12-4 and J is TRBJ1-5, with D possibly being TRBD1 (5 bases). V was pared by 7 bases and J by 5 bases, with 12 bases between. This CDR3 is built from 13 residues. The CDR3: CASNQGRDQPQHF. The CDR3 nucleotides are TGTGCCAGCAACCAGGGCAGAGATCAGCCCCAGCATTTT.